These 13 T cell receptor beta chains were all obtained from the same sample, sequenced in a study of OX40 agonist ivuxolimab in advanced cancers. TCRdb keeps only in-frame clones here, not all; method: immunoSEQ multiplex PCR. The sample contains roughly 16,000 clones, around nine tenths of which appear only once. Material: CD4+ or CD8+ T cells sorted from blood, obtained in a trial of the OX40 agonist ivuxolimab. The source is an adult with an advanced solid tumor such as melanoma, head and neck, liver or kidney cancer.

This clone has only a few counts. J is TRBJ2-3 and V is TRBV21-1; TRBD2 is taken as the D call from the table, unchecked against the DNA. TRBV21-1 is marked as a pseudogene. CDR3 length equals 16 residues. Written as DNA, the CDR3 is TGTGCCAGCACCCGGACTAGCCGGCGGGGCACAGATACGCAGTATTTT. The encoded protein is CASTRTSRRGTDTQYF.

This chain uses TRBV5-1 with TRBJ1-2, with TRBD1 matching 10 bases. Germline V gives CDR1 SGHRS, CDR2 YFSETQ. V dropped 0 bases and J dropped 8; count of bases not matched to a gene: 1. The CDR3 covers 13 residues. DNA for the CDR3: TGCGCCAGCAGCTTGGGGACAGGGGGAGGCTACACCTTC. Translation gives CASSLGTGGGYTF. Using reference TRBV5-1 and TRBJ1-2 for the parts outside the CDR3, the full variable domain is KAGVTQTPRYLIKTRGQQVTLSCSPISGHRSVSWYQQTPGQGLQFLFEYFSETQRNKGNFPGRFSGRQFSNSRSEMNVSTLELGDSALYLCASSLGTGGGYTFGSGTRLTVV.

This chain connects TRBV4-3 to TRBJ2-7; 14 positions match TRBD2. The CDR3 has 17 amino acids. The V and J ends lost 0 bases and 7 bases, in that order; junction bases with no gene match: 8. The germline CDR1 and CDR2 sequences are LGHNA and YSLEER. In nucleotides, the CDR3 is TGCGCCAGCAGCCAAGACCCCGGGACTAGCGGGAGCAAGGAGCAGTACTTC. Translation gives CASSQDPGTSGSKEQYF.

This chain links TRBV19 with TRBJ1-6; possible D gene TRBD1, 5 bases. Germline CDR1 is LNHDA and CDR2 is SQIVND (reference sequence). The CDR3 spans 15 residues. The V gene lost 5 bases and the J gene lost 6 bases, with 14 bases spanning the gap. The CDR3 bases are TGTGCCAGTAGTGTCGGGGCAGGGACTAATTCACCCCTCCACTTT. Translating gives CASSVGAGTNSPLHF.

The chain has TRBV4-2 and TRBJ2-3; the D gene could be TRBD1 or TRBD2 (5 bases each). The V end was cut by 0 bases, the J end by 3 bases, with 7 bases between. The CDR3 has 14 residues. The germline V gene has CDR1 LGHNA and CDR2 YNFKEQ. Here the CDR3 reads CASSQDWGTDTQYF. CDR3 coding DNA: TGTGCCAGCAGCCAAGATTGGGGGACAGATACGCAGTATTTT.

The chain joins TRBV28 to TRBJ1-4; 7 nucleotides match TRBD1. The CDR3 is made up of 15 amino acids. Unmatched junction bases numbered 9, after V lost 5 bases and J lost 6 bases. Germline CDR1 is MDHEN and CDR2 is SYDVKM. The CDR3 is CASSLETGLDEKLFF. The CDR3 DNA reads TGTGCCAGCAGTCTAGAGACAGGGTTGGATGAAAAACTGTTTTTT.

The chain links TRBV6-6 to TRBJ1-1; TRBD1 agrees at 9 bases. The CDR3 is 15 residues long. Germline CDR1 reads MNHNY; CDR2 reads SVGAGI (reference sequence). Trimming removed 10 bases from V and 2 bases from J; junction bases left unmatched: 11. The CDR3 sequence: CATSSGTGYNTEAFF. The CDR3 DNA sequence: TGTGCCACTTCATCCGGGACAGGGTACAACACTGAAGCTTTCTTT.

V usage is TRBV10-2 and J usage is TRBJ2-5; a weak D match, TRBD2 (5 bases). The DNA end favors TRBJ2-7, so the J call may be wrong. The CDR3 is 12 amino acids. The germline gives CDR1 WSHSY, CDR2 SAAADI. Here the CDR3 DNA reads TGCGCCAGCAGTGTGCTAGCAAACGAGCAGTACTTC. This gives the protein CASSVLANEQYF.

The V gene is TRBV7-8, the J gene TRBJ1-5; D not resolved. This CDR3 is built from 14 residues. Trimming left V 2 bases short and J 5 bases short, with 10 bases between. CDR1 and CDR2 from the germline V gene are SGHVS and FQNEAQ. This chain's CDR3 is CASSLLNSDQPQHF. Written as DNA, the CDR3 is TGTGCCAGCAGCTTATTGAACAGCGATCAGCCCCAGCATTTT.

This clone has a handful of counts. The chain recombines TRBV5-1 with TRBJ2-7, with a tentative D call TRBD2 (6 bases). Germline CDR1 and CDR2: SGHRS and YFSETQ. Trimming cost V 0 bases and J 2 bases, with 12 bases left between them. CDR3 length equals 15 residues. This chain's CDR3 is CASSLDGTGPYEQYF. The CDR3 DNA sequence: TGCGCCAGCAGCTTGGATGGGACTGGGCCCTACGAGCAGTACTTC.

The chain is built from TRBV10-2 and TRBJ2-1; possibly TRBD1 or TRBD2 for D (6 bases each). The CDR3 has 14 residues. V shed 6 bases and J shed 12 bases, with 21 bases lying between them. CDR1 and CDR2 from the germline V gene are WSHSY and SAAADI. The DNA of the CDR3 is TGCGCCAGCAGGACAGGAATGGGGTCGGAGGGGCAGTTCTTC. Translating it yields CASRTGMGSEGQFF.

As DNA, the CDR3 is TGTGCCATCAGCGATACGGGACAGGACATAAACACCATATATTTT. It encodes CAISDTGQDINTIYF. The chain employs TRBV10-3 and TRBJ1-3, with 8 bases matching TRBD1. V shed 6 bases and J 6 bases; nucleotides not matched to a gene: 10. From germline, CDR1 is ENHRY and CDR2 SYGVKD. The length of the CDR3 is 15 residues.

The chain has TRBV11-2 and TRBJ2-5, with a tentative D call TRBD2 (6 bases). CDR3 size: 15 residues. Germline V lookup: CDR1 SGHAT, CDR2 FQNNGV. V lost 3 bases and J 4 bases, leaving 15 bases between the germline ends. CDR3 coding DNA: TGTGCCAGCAGCTTGGGGACCGGGACTCGAGAGACCCAGTACTTC. Amino acids: CASSLGTGTRETQYF. Full variable domain (missing parts from reference TRBV11-2 and TRBJ2-5): EAGVAQSPRYKIIEKRQSVAFWCNPISGHATLYWYQQILGQGPKLLIQFQNNGVVDDSQLPKDRFSAERLKGVDSTLKIQPAKLEDSAVYLCASSLGTGTRETQYFGPGTRLLVL.